What follows are 26 T cell receptor beta chains derived from one specimen sequenced in a study of blood T cell repertoires in COVID-19. Measured with immunoSEQ multiplex PCR; TCRdb has only the in-frame clones, and not every one. The data contain some 150,000 clones, roughly 86% of them singletons. The sequenced sample was peripheral blood. The source of these receptors is a man aged 70 or older with acute or convalescent COVID-19.

This rearrangement joins TRBV5-1 to TRBJ2-7, with D possibly being TRBD2 (7 bases). V was trimmed by 0 bases and J by 6 bases, leaving 13 bases between them. The CDR3 has 14 residues. CDR1 SGHRS and CDR2 YFSETQ come from the germline V gene. The CDR3 protein is CASSLEGGEGEQYF. CDR3 bases: TGCGCCAGCAGCTTGGAGGGGGGGGAGGGCGAGCAGTACTTC.

Concerning this clone itself: The junction shows a germline mismatch at one end, possibly a read error. The rearrangement uses TRBV6-1 and TRBJ2-1; 7 bases line up with TRBD2. The CDR3 contains 11 residues. Germline V gene sequence: CDR1 MNHNS, CDR2 SASEGT. The CDR3 sequence: CASSEREGTLF. The CDR3 bases are TGTGCCAGCAGTGAAAGGGAGGGGACTCTCTTC.

The chain uses TRBV6-5 and TRBJ1-2, with D possibly matching TRBD1 (6 bases). From germline, CDR1 is MNHEY and CDR2 SVGAGI. Trimming pared 8 bases from V and 4 bases from J, leaving 14 bases between. The CDR3 is made up of 13 amino acids. The CDR3 is CASGRGGGYGYTF. The CDR3 DNA follows: TGTGCCAGCGGCCGTGGGGGCGGCTATGGCTACACCTTC.

The chain has TRBV14 and TRBJ2-1; 11 bases line up with TRBD2. This CDR3 is built from 14 residues. V gave up 4 bases and J gave up 7 bases; unmatched junction bases: 3. Germline V gives CDR1 SGHDN, CDR2 FVKESK. The CDR3 DNA follows: TGTGCCAGCAGCCGACTAGCGGGATTGAATGAGCAGTTCTTC. Translated, it gives CASSRLAGLNEQFF.

The genes are TRBV10-3 and TRBJ2-1; 12 nucleotides line up with TRBD2. From germline, CDR1 is ENHRY and CDR2 SYGVKD. Germline trimming cut 7 bases from V and 10 bases from J; bases unmatched to any gene: 5. This CDR3 is 13 amino acids long. The CDR3 sequence is CAITGLAGGEQFF. CDR3 nucleotides: TGTGCCATCACGGGACTAGCGGGCGGAGAGCAGTTCTTC.

The chain recombines TRBV27 with TRBJ2-7; TRBD2 matches 8 bases. The CDR3 is 13 amino acids. The V segment lost 5 bases and the J segment 13 bases; nucleotides outside the gene matches: 13. CDR1 and CDR2 (germline): MNHEY, SMNVEV (reference sequence). The DNA for the CDR3 is TGTGCCAGCAGTCCTCGGGGGGGTTTCACGTTTTACTTC. Translation: CASSPRGGFTFYF.

The chain has TRBV10-1 and TRBJ2-5; tentatively, D is TRBD2 (6 bases). This CDR3 contains 13 residues. V gave up 3 bases and J gave up 5 bases, with 10 bases separating them. Looked up from germline, CDR1 is WNHNN and CDR2 is SYGVQD (reference sequence). As DNA, the CDR3 is TGCGCCAGCAGTGACGCGGGAAGCGAGACCCAGTACTTC. Residues: CASSDAGSETQYF.

The CDR3 is CASSLVGTGFSQPQHF. DNA of the CDR3: TGTGCCAGCAGCTTGGTCGGGACAGGGTTTAGTCAGCCCCAGCATTTT. V usage is TRBV5-5 and J usage is TRBJ1-5, with 9 bases that match TRBD1. This CDR3 spans 16 amino acids. Germline CDR1 is SGHKS and CDR2 is YYEKEE (reference sequence). With V trimmed by 0 bases and J by 6 bases, 7 bases remained unmatched.

This clone has only one observation. V is TRBV20-1 and J is TRBJ2-1; D not certain. V gave up 7 bases and J gave up 9 bases, with 10 bases separating them. Germline loops: CDR1 DFQATT, CDR2 SNEGSKA (reference sequence). This CDR3 has 10 amino acids. The chain's CDR3 is CSVYILEQFF. CDR3 nucleotide sequence: TGCAGTGTCTATATACTTGAGCAGTTCTTC.

The chain couples TRBV27 to TRBJ1-2, with 8 bases aligning to TRBD1. The V and J ends lost 3 bases and 10 bases, in that order; junction bases with no gene match: 4. This CDR3 has 12 residues. CDR1 is MNHEY and CDR2 is SMNVEV in the germline V gene (reference sequence). The CDR3: CASSFGQGPYTF. As DNA, the CDR3 is TGTGCCAGCAGTTTTGGACAGGGCCCCTACACCTTC.

This clone was recorded only once. J is TRBJ2-5 and V is TRBV9, with D unclear. Trimming removed 4 bases from V and 5 bases from J, with 12 bases in between. The CDR3 is made up of 13 amino acids. The germline V gene encodes CDR1 SGDLS and CDR2 YYNGEE. The DNA of the CDR3 is TGTGCCAGCAGCTTCTCGTTCGGGGAGACCCAGTACTTC. This sequence encodes CASSFSFGETQYF.

The chain has TRBV2 and TRBJ2-2, with D tentatively TRBD2 (5 bases). Germline-derived CDR1 and CDR2 are SNHLY and FYNNEI. V was trimmed by 6 bases and J by 5 bases, leaving 10 bases between them. The CDR3 consists of 13 residues. The CDR3 coding sequence is TGTGCCAGCAGGTCCGGGGTTACCGGGGAGCTGTTTTTT. Translation gives CASRSGVTGELFF.

The chain recombines TRBV7-3 with TRBJ2-3; maybe TRBD2 (6 bases). This CDR3 has 14 amino acids. Germline V gene data show CDR1 as SGHTA and CDR2 as FQGTGA. V shed 3 bases and J shed 2 bases, with 9 bases lying between them. This CDR3 reads CASSFGGVTDTQYF. The CDR3, as DNA: TGTGCCAGCAGCTTTGGCGGGGTCACAGATACGCAGTATTTT.

The V gene is TRBV7-9, the J gene TRBJ1-4; D gene uncertain. The CDR3 has 12 amino acids. Per the germline V gene, CDR1 is SEHNR and CDR2 is FQNEAQ (reference sequence). With 8 bases removed from V and 5 bases from J, the gap between germline ends came to 9 bases. Written as DNA, the CDR3 is TGTGCCAGCGGGCCTGAAAATGAAAAACTGTTTTTT. It encodes CASGPENEKLFF.

The V and J genes are TRBV11-2 and TRBJ2-7; possible D gene TRBD2, 5 bases. Trimming removed 3 bases at V and 2 bases at J, with 11 bases between. Germline loops: CDR1 SGHAT, CDR2 FQNNGV. CDR3 length: 14 amino acids. Here the CDR3 reads CASSLGSSTYEQYF. CDR3 in DNA: TGTGCCAGCAGCTTGGGGAGCTCCACCTACGAGCAGTACTTC.

The rearrangement uses TRBV4-2 and TRBJ1-3; maybe TRBD1 (6 bases). There are 15 residues in the CDR3. Trimming shortened V by 4 bases and J by 1 base, and 11 bases separated the two germline ends. The germline gives CDR1 LGHNA, CDR2 YNFKEQ. CDR3: CASSRDTGSGNTIYF. CDR3 bases: TGTGCCAGCAGCCGAGATACAGGGTCTGGAAACACCATATATTTT.

J is TRBJ2-3 and V is TRBV9; maybe TRBD2 (6 bases). The CDR3 loop spans 14 amino acids. The V end lost 1 base, the J end lost 4 bases, and 10 bases lay between the germline ends. Germline CDR1 is SGDLS and CDR2 is YYNGEE. This chain's CDR3 is CASSVISGADTQYF. In nucleotides, the CDR3 is TGTGCCAGCAGCGTAATCTCGGGGGCAGATACGCAGTATTTT.

This chain uses TRBV19 with TRBJ2-2, with D tentatively TRBD2 (6 bases). Trimming shortened V by 4 bases and J by 4 bases, and 19 bases separated the two germline ends. CDR3 length: 17 amino acids. Germline V CDR1 and CDR2: LNHDA, SQIVND (reference sequence). CDR3 protein: CASSKEPGGEITGELFF. The CDR3, as DNA: TGTGCCAGTAGTAAAGAACCAGGAGGGGAAATCACCGGGGAGCTGTTTTTT.

The genes are TRBV6-5 and TRBJ2-2, with a tentative D call TRBD2 (7 bases). This CDR3 spans 15 amino acids. Germline V CDR1 and CDR2: MNHEY, SVGAGI. Trimming pared 6 bases from V and 0 bases from J, leaving 11 bases between. The CDR3 protein is CASSGGPANTGELFF. The CDR3 DNA reads as TGTGCCAGCAGCGGGGGGCCAGCGAACACCGGGGAGCTGTTTTTT.

The chain uses TRBV5-1 and TRBJ2-5, with 10 bases matching TRBD2. The V gene's germline CDR1 is SGHRS and CDR2 YFSETQ. The CDR3 is 13 amino acids. Trimming at V came to 7 bases and at J to 3 bases, leaving 3 bases not matched to a gene. The CDR3 DNA sequence: TGCGCCAGCCGGACTAGCGGTAAAGAGACCCAGTACTTC. It encodes CASRTSGKETQYF. The full variable domain, completed using reference TRBV5-1 and TRBJ2-5, is KAGVTQTPRYLIKTRGQQVTLSCSPISGHRSVSWYQQTPGQGLQFLFEYFSETQRNKGNFPGRFSGRQFSNSRSEMNVSTLELGDSALYLCASRTSGKETQYFGPGTRLLVL.

The genes are TRBV7-2 and TRBJ2-7; TRBD1 agrees at 8 bases. The trim removed 5 bases at V and 8 bases at J, leaving 11 bases unmatched. The CDR3 contains 14 residues. Germline CDR1 reads SGHTA; CDR2 reads FQGNSA. CDR3: CASSPSRTGSKQYF. CDR3 coding DNA: TGTGCCAGCAGCCCGTCCAGGACAGGGTCCAAGCAGTACTTC. The full variable domain, in which reference TRBV7-2 and TRBJ2-7 provide the parts outside the CDR3, is GAGVSQSPSNKVTEKGKDVELRCDPISGHTALYWYRQSLGQGLEFLIYFQGNSAPDKSGLPSDRFSAERTGGSVSTLTIQRTQQEDSAVYLCASSPSRTGSKQYFGPGTRLTVT.

The gene calls are TRBV7-8 and TRBJ2-2; D is unresolved. CDR1 and CDR2 (germline): SGHVS, FQNEAQ. The germline V and J ends were trimmed by 5 bases and 5 bases, with 12 bases remaining between them. This CDR3 is built from 14 residues. The CDR3 DNA reads TGTGCCAGCAGCATCCAACTTCAAACCGGGGAGCTGTTTTTT. Its translation: CASSIQLQTGELFF.

The chain joins TRBV5-4 to TRBJ2-5, with D possibly being TRBD1 (6 bases). CDR1 is SGHNT and CDR2 is YYREEE in the germline V gene (reference sequence). CDR3 size: 16 residues. With 4 bases removed from V and 5 bases from J, the gap between germline ends came to 21 bases. The CDR3 loop is CASSPDGTPDGETQYF. The CDR3 region has the DNA TGTGCCAGCAGCCCCGACGGGACACCGGACGGCGAGACCCAGTACTTC.

V gene TRBV9 combines with J gene TRBJ2-7; possible D gene TRBD2, 6 bases. Germline V lookup: CDR1 SGDLS, CDR2 YYNGEE. V lost 4 bases, J lost 3 bases, and 14 bases lay in between. The CDR3 is 14 amino acids. CDR3 bases: TGTGCCAGCAGCTTTGGACTATCCAGCTACGAGCAGTACTTC. Amino acid sequence: CASSFGLSSYEQYF.

The V and J genes are TRBV11-2 and TRBJ2-1, with 11 bases fitting TRBD2. V was pared by 5 bases and J by 12 bases, with 3 bases of the junction left unmatched. This CDR3 region has 12 residues. Germline loops: CDR1 SGHAT, CDR2 FQNNGV. CDR3 in DNA: TGTGCCAGCAGCCTTAGCGGGAGGGTGCAGTTCTTC. Its protein is CASSLSGRVQFF.

The gene calls are TRBV29-1 and TRBJ1-4, with TRBD1 matching over 9 bases. Germline V CDR1 and CDR2: SQVTM, ANQGSEA. The junction had 5 bases not matched to a gene; V was cut back by 7 bases and J by 8 bases. This CDR3 has 12 residues. The CDR3 DNA is TGCAGCGCTACAGGGGGCGCGGAAAAACTGTTTTTT. It codes for CSATGGAEKLFF.